This T cell receptor (beta chain) appears in the sequencing data of a study of Ad26.COV2.S vaccination and SARS-CoV-2 variants. Measured with immunoSEQ multiplex PCR; TCRdb has only the in-frame clones, and not every one. The data contain some 520,000 clones, approximately 90% of them singletons. The V end lost 4 bases, the J end lost 6 bases, and 13 bases lay between the germline ends. Germline V CDR1 and CDR2: SGHTA, FQGNSA. The CDR3 runs to 14 residues. Treatment given: 15 to 20 received Ad26.COV2.S at low or high dose, single or two shots; about 5 received placebo; per-sample allocation not given. After the first vaccine or placebo injection, samples were drawn on day 63.

This sequence joins TRBV7-2 and TRBJ2-1; D may be TRBD2 (6 bases). The sequence was collected from a person aged 18 to 59 who received the Ad26.COV2.S COVID-19 vaccine or a placebo. Sequencing was performed on peripheral blood, taken in a trial of Ad26.COV2.S vaccine versus placebo. This CDR3 reads CASSSFGSVNEQFF. In nucleotides, the CDR3 is TGTGCCAGCAGCTCCTTCGGGAGCGTCAATGAGCAGTTCTTC. The full variable domain, completed using reference TRBV7-2 and TRBJ2-1, is GAGVSQSPSNKVTEKGKDVELRCDPISGHTALYWYRQSLGQGLEFLIYFQGNSAPDKSGLPSDRFSAERTGGSVSTLTIQRTQQEDSAVYLCASSSFGSVNEQFFGPGTRLTVL.